The 2 T cell receptor beta chains listed next were all sequenced from one sample in a study of sequential checkpoint blockade in melanoma. Specified treatment: randomized to nivolumab then ipilimumab (arm A) or the reverse (arm B). The repertoire was sequenced with immunoSEQ multiplex PCR; TCRdb's copy has only in-frame clones and lacks some. The sample has 2,000 to 2,500 clones, 15% to 20% seen once. The input for sequencing was tumor tissue (inferred from file names), taken from a patient given nivolumab and ipilimumab in sequence. The receptors here all came from a human donor with melanoma.

CDR3 region: CASSSRPGNQPQHF. CDR3 in DNA: TGTGCCAGTAGTTCTCGACCCGGGAATCAGCCCCAGCATTTT. The J gene is TRBJ1-5, the V gene TRBV19, with D uncertain. Trimming cost V 5 bases and J 4 bases, with 12 bases left between them. The CDR3 has 14 amino acids. Germline CDR1 LNHDA, CDR2 SQIVND (reference sequence).

This clone turned up a few times. This rearrangement joins TRBV19 to TRBJ2-2, with TRBD2 matching over 7 bases. With 8 bases clipped from V and 4 bases from J, the junction kept 7 bases outside the gene matches. Germline CDR1 reads LNHDA; CDR2 reads SQIVND (reference sequence). The CDR3 is 14 amino acids. The CDR3 is CASERGESTGELFF. The CDR3, as DNA: TGTGCCAGTGAACGGGGGGAGTCCACCGGGGAGCTGTTTTTT.